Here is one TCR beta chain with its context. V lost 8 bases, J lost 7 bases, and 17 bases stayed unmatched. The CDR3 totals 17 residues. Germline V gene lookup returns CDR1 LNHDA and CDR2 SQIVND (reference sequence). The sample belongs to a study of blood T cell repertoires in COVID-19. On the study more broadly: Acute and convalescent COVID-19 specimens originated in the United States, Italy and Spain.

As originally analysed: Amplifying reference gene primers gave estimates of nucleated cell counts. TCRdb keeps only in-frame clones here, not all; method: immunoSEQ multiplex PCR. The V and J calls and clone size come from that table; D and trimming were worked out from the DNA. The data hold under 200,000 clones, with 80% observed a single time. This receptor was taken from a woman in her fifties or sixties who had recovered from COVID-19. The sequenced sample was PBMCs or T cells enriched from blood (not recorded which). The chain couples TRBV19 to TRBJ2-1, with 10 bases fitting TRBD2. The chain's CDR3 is CASSLNPPAGGRNEQFF. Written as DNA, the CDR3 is TGTGCCAGTTCCCTAAATCCCCCAGCGGGGGGGCGGAATGAGCAGTTCTTC. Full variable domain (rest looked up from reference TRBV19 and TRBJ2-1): DGGITQSPKYLFRKEGQNVTLSCEQNLNHDAMYWYRQDPGQGLRLIYYSQIVNDFQKGDIAEGYSVSREKKESFPLTVTSAQKNPTAFYLCASSLNPPAGGRNEQFFGPGTRLTVL.